This T cell receptor (beta chain) originates from a study of low-dose radiotherapy and immunotherapy resistance in tumors. Overall study: With fractions of 0.5 Gy given every 2 weeks, Cohort 1 accumulated a total of 6.5 Gy. Individuals in Cohort 2 had 1 Gy per fraction every two weeks, adding up to 13 Gy over 26 weeks.

In the case of this clonotype: The likely explanation is a read error, given a far larger clone one base away.

Priming of first-strand cDNA relied on TRAV- and TRBV-specific primers (covering alpha and beta chains). With a V-primer adapter and a constant-region primer, TCRs were amplified for approximately 20 PCR cycles. TCRdb called the reads again in MiXCR, with one record for every CDR3 protein. The sample has roughly 76,000 distinct CDR3 sequences; 15% to 20% are singletons. As for time point: before trial treatment. Advanced solid tumors lacking tumor-infiltrating lymphocytes characterized eligible patients. The TCR sequence derives from a male donor with prostate cancer. This specimen consisted of PBMCs, obtained before treatment.

CDR3 protein: CASSYGSAGGSSYNERFF. The CDR3 nucleotides are TGTGCCAGCAGTTATGGGTCAGCGGGGGGCAGCTCCTACAATGAGCGGTTCTTC. The chain employs TRBV6-2 or TRBV6-3 and TRBJ2-1, with 9 bases matching TRBD2. From germline, CDR1 is MNHEY and CDR2 SVGEGT. The CDR3 is made up of 18 amino acids.